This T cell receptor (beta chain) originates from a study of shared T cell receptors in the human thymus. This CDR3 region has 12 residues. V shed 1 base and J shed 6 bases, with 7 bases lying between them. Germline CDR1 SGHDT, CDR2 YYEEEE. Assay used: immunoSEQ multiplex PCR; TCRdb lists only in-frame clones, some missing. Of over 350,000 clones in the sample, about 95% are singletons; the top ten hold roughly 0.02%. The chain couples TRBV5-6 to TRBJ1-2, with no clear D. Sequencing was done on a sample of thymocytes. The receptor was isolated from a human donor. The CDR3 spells CASSLRRDGYTF. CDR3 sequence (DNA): TGTGCCAGCAGCTTGCGACGAGATGGCTACACCTTC.